One sample yielded the 25 T cell receptor beta chains listed below, sequenced in a study of shared clonotypes between healthy human individuals. Assay: immunoSEQ multiplex PCR; the TCRdb copy retains only in-frame clones and omits some. The data contain about 690,000 clones, about nine tenths of them singletons. The sample was memory CD8+ T cells from PBMCs. The subset was: CD45RO+ cells pooled with CCR7-negative TemRA cells. The receptors originated from a man between 18 and 29 years old in good health. Some clones in this sample may be carry-over from other donors' samples.

V usage is TRBV5-4 and J usage is TRBJ2-7; 8 bases are shared with TRBD1. With V trimmed by 0 bases and J by 6 bases, 8 bases remained unmatched. The CDR3 covers 15 residues. The germline V gene encodes CDR1 SGHNT and CDR2 YYREEE (reference sequence). The CDR3 reads CASSLAQGALAEQYF. CDR3 nucleotide sequence: TGTGCCAGCAGCTTGGCTCAGGGGGCTTTGGCCGAGCAGTACTTC.

Note on this clone: The junction does not match germline at one end; this may be a read error. The chain carries TRBV10-3 and TRBJ2-1, with no clear D. This CDR3 spans 11 amino acids. Looked up from germline, CDR1 is ENHRY and CDR2 is SYGVKD. CDR3: CSTSLGFEQFF. In DNA form, the CDR3 reads TGCTCTACATCCTTGGGGTTCGAGCAGTTCTTC.

A single count supports this clone. The rearrangement joins TRBV4-3 to TRBJ1-6; 7 bases align to TRBD1. J lost 8 bases, V lost 1 base, and 8 bases had no gene match. CDR1 LGHNA and CDR2 YSLEER come from the germline V gene. This CDR3 spans 16 amino acids. CDR3 sequence reads: CASSQGQGSVDSPLHF. CDR3 in DNA: TGCGCCAGCAGCCAAGGACAGGGAAGTGTGGATTCACCCCTCCACTTT.

This chain links TRBV29-1 with TRBJ1-3; D gene unclear. The V end lost 2 bases, the J end lost 0 bases, and 8 bases lay between the germline ends. CDR1 SQVTM and CDR2 ANQGSEA come from the germline V gene. The CDR3 loop spans 14 amino acids. The CDR3 is CSVEWQNSGNTIYF. As DNA, the CDR3 is TGCAGCGTTGAATGGCAGAACTCTGGAAACACCATATATTTT.

The J gene is TRBJ1-1, the V gene TRBV5-1; tentatively, D is TRBD1 (5 bases). The germline V and J ends were trimmed by 0 bases and 5 bases, with 17 bases remaining between them. Germline V lookup: CDR1 SGHRS, CDR2 YFSETQ. This CDR3 is 16 amino acids long. In DNA form, the CDR3 reads TGCGCCAGCAGCTTGGTCCCGCCGGGGGATGTAACTGAAGCTTTCTTT. Translating gives CASSLVPPGDVTEAFF.

This clone was observed a handful of times. Within the sample, other DNA sequences also encode this same CDR3. The chain uses TRBV7-9 and TRBJ1-2, with D unresolved. The CDR3 totals 13 residues. Germline lookup yields CDR1 SEHNR and CDR2 FQNEAQ (reference sequence). V shed 1 base and J shed 4 bases, with 7 bases lying between them. The CDR3 DNA reads TGTGCCAGCAGCTTAGGCGGCAGCTATGGCTACACCTTC. It specifies CASSLGGSYGYTF.

V usage is TRBV9 and J usage is TRBJ2-7; D uncertain. The germline V gene has CDR1 SGDLS and CDR2 YYNGEE. V shed 6 bases and J shed 0 bases, with 7 bases lying between them. This CDR3 spans 12 amino acids. The DNA for the CDR3 is TGTGCCAGCACGAGGAGCTCCTACGAGCAGTACTTC. Translating it yields CASTRSSYEQYF.

The genes are TRBV7-9 and TRBJ1-2; TRBD1 agrees at 8 bases. Germline assignment: CDR1 SEHNR and CDR2 FQNEAQ (reference sequence). The CDR3 contains 15 residues. Trimming took 3 bases from V and 0 from J; bases not matched to a gene: 3. The CDR3 is CASSFPGQANYGYTF. The CDR3 DNA reads TGTGCCAGCAGCTTCCCGGGACAGGCTAACTATGGCTACACCTTC.

The chain uses TRBV5-6 and TRBJ2-1; TRBD1 matches 10 bases. Germline CDR1 is SGHDT and CDR2 is YYEEEE. The CDR3 extends over 15 amino acids. Germline trimming cut 4 bases from V and 9 bases from J; bases unmatched to any gene: 10. CDR3 amino acids: CASSLTGGVDSEQFF. For the CDR3, the DNA is TGTGCCAGCAGCCTGACAGGGGGCGTAGATAGTGAGCAGTTCTTC. Combining the CDR3 with reference TRBV5-6 and TRBJ2-1 gives the whole variable domain DAGVTQSPTHLIKTRGQQVTLRCSPKSGHDTVSWYQQALGQGPQFIFQYYEEEERQRGNFPDRFSGHQFPNYSSELNVNALLLGDSALYLCASSLTGGVDSEQFFGPGTRLTVL.

The chain carries TRBV7-9 and TRBJ2-3; 8 nucleotides align to TRBD2. The CDR3 spans 17 residues. Germline CDR1 reads SEHNR; CDR2 reads FQNEAQ (reference sequence). With 3 bases clipped from V and 1 base from J, the junction kept 9 bases outside the gene matches. The CDR3 loop is CASSFSGGSGGTDTQYF. In DNA, the CDR3 is TGTGCCAGCAGCTTCTCAGGAGGTAGCGGGGGCACAGATACGCAGTATTTT.

The chain's CDR3 is CASSPRTGYNYGYTF. The CDR3 DNA reads as TGTGCCAGCAGCCCAAGGACAGGGTATAACTATGGCTACACCTTC. This chain connects TRBV9 to TRBJ1-2; 8 nucleotides agree with TRBD1. Looked up from germline, CDR1 is SGDLS and CDR2 is YYNGEE. The V gene end was trimmed by 4 bases and the J gene end by 1 base; junction bases not matched to a gene: 6. This CDR3 region has 15 residues.

The chain couples TRBV19 to TRBJ2-7, with D possibly being TRBD2 (5 bases). Germline values: CDR1 LNHDA, CDR2 SQIVND (reference sequence). The CDR3 has 14 residues. The V end lost 4 bases, the J end lost 2 bases, and 12 bases lay between the germline ends. The CDR3 here is CASSTDGEAYEQYF. The CDR3 nucleotides are TGTGCCAGTAGTACGGACGGGGAAGCCTACGAGCAGTACTTC.

This clone was counted a single time. V usage is TRBV5-1 and J usage is TRBJ1-2, with TRBD1 as a possible D gene (5 bases). The CDR3 consists of 15 residues. The V end lost 0 bases, the J end lost 5 bases, and 14 bases lay between the germline ends. Per germline, CDR1 SGHRS and CDR2 YFSETQ. The DNA for the CDR3 is TGCGCCAGCAGCTTGGTTGGGCCTGAGGGGTATGGCTACACCTTC. It codes for CASSLVGPEGYGYTF.

The J gene is TRBJ2-2, the V gene TRBV2; D remains ambiguous. CDR3 length equals 12 residues. The germline CDR1 and CDR2 sequences are SNHLY and FYNNEI. Trimming removed 2 bases at V and 6 bases at J, with 4 bases between. Written as DNA, the CDR3 is TGTGCCAGCAGTGAACTGGCCGGGGAGCTGTTTTTT. This gives the protein CASSELAGELFF.

This chain links TRBV6-1 with TRBJ2-7; no clear D. V shed 1 base and J shed 5 bases, with 9 bases lying between them. CDR3 length: 13 amino acids. The V gene's germline CDR1 is MNHNS and CDR2 SASEGT. The CDR3 sequence is CASSEGSGDEQYF. The CDR3 nucleotides read TGTGCCAGCAGTGAAGGCTCTGGGGACGAGCAGTACTTC.

The J gene is TRBJ2-7, the V gene TRBV29-1; maybe TRBD2 (6 bases). The V end was cut by 4 bases, the J end by 7 bases, with 20 bases between. CDR3 size: 14 residues. CDR1 and CDR2 from the germline V gene are SQVTM and ANQGSEA. DNA of the CDR3: TGCAGCGTTGTAGGCGGGATCTTCGGGGGTGAGCAGTACTTC. Encoded protein: CSVVGGIFGGEQYF.

This clone was seen a single time. This chain joins TRBV19 and TRBJ1-5; tentative D call: TRBD1 (5 bases). CDR3 length: 14 amino acids. CDR1 is LNHDA, CDR2 SQIVND, per germline (reference sequence). V was shortened by 8 bases and J by 1 base, with 12 bases between the two germline ends. DNA for the CDR3: TGTGCCAGTGTTAAGACAGAAAGCAATCAGCCCCAGCATTTT. This gives the protein CASVKTESNQPQHF.

V gene TRBV27 combines with J gene TRBJ2-5; 8 nucleotides line up with TRBD2. The CDR3 totals 14 residues. The germline V gene has CDR1 MNHEY and CDR2 SMNVEV (reference sequence). Losses at the gene ends were 6 bases for V and 4 bases for J; bases not matched to a gene: 7. The CDR3 DNA reads TGTGCCAGCAGGATTAGCGGGATGGGAGAGACCCAGTACTTC. This gives the protein CASRISGMGETQYF.

The CDR3 protein is CASSFQGAGGYTF. CDR3 nucleotide sequence: TGTGCCAGCAGTTTTCAGGGGGCGGGTGGCTACACCTTC. The chain combines TRBV27 with TRBJ1-2; 8 bases align to TRBD1. The CDR3 sequence is 13 residues long. The germline V gene encodes CDR1 MNHEY and CDR2 SMNVEV (reference sequence). V trimming: 3 bases; J trimming: 7 bases; junction bases outside the gene matches: 4.

The sample holds one count of this clone. The chain links TRBV7-9 to TRBJ1-3; no firm D call. The CDR3 consists of 14 residues. Per germline, CDR1 SEHNR and CDR2 FQNEAQ (reference sequence). V lost 5 bases and J lost 6, with 14 bases in between. The CDR3 DNA reads as TGTGCCAGCAGCCAACAAGATCCGGAAAACACCATATATTTT. It encodes CASSQQDPENTIYF.

This chain joins TRBV11-2 and TRBJ2-1, with 11 bases lining up with TRBD1. The germline CDR1 and CDR2 sequences are SGHAT and FQNNGV. The CDR3 has 17 residues. Trimming cost V 4 bases and J 9 bases; bases outside gene matches: 14. CDR3 region: CASSWVLGTGGKGEQFF. The CDR3 DNA sequence: TGTGCCAGCAGCTGGGTGCTCGGGACAGGGGGTAAGGGTGAGCAGTTCTTC.

The chain employs TRBV7-8 and TRBJ2-7; possibly TRBD2 for D (5 bases). V lost 1 base and J lost 2, with 6 bases in between. The CDR3 is 13 residues long. CDR1 and CDR2 (germline): SGHVS, FQNEAQ. CDR3 in DNA: TGTGCCAGCAGCTTAGAGGGAGCCTACGAGCAGTACTTC. Its protein product is CASSLEGAYEQYF.

A remark on this clone: A read error is likely here: a far larger clone is one base away. The chain recombines TRBV6-1 with TRBJ2-5; TRBD2 aligns across 10 bases. TRBJ2-7 matches the DNA end more closely, so the J call is doubtful. Germline V CDR1 and CDR2: MNHNS, SASEGT. This CDR3 contains 15 residues. CDR3 region: CASRLGLAETYEQYF. The CDR3 DNA follows: TGCGCCAGCAGACTAGGACTAGCGGAAACCTACGAGCAGTACTTC.

This clone was detected only once. This sequence joins TRBV27 and TRBJ2-7, with a tentative D call TRBD1 (6 bases). Germline CDR1 is MNHEY and CDR2 is SMNVEV (reference sequence). V was trimmed by 6 bases and J by 0 bases, leaving 15 bases between them. This CDR3 comprises 15 residues. CDR3 in DNA: TGTGCCAGCAGCTCAGGGGCGACCGGCTCCTACGAGCAGTACTTC. Protein product: CASSSGATGSYEQYF.

The chain is built from TRBV9 and TRBJ1-2, with 7 bases lining up with TRBD1. The CDR3 length is 14 residues. CDR1 and CDR2 from the germline V gene are SGDLS and YYNGEE. The J segment lost 8 bases and the V segment lost 2 bases, leaving 9 bases of the junction unmatched. The CDR3 here is CASSVGGTEPGYTF. The CDR3 DNA reads TGTGCCAGCAGCGTGGGGGGGACAGAACCAGGCTACACCTTC. The full variable domain, in which reference TRBV9 and TRBJ1-2 provide the parts outside the CDR3, is DSGVTQTPKHLITATGQRVTLRCSPRSGDLSVYWYQQSLDQGLQFLIQYYNGEERAKGNILERFSAQQFPDLHSELNLSSLELGDSALYFCASSVGGTEPGYTFGSGTRLTVV.